Detailed here is one TCR beta chain. The data were taken from a study of blood T cell repertoires in COVID-19. Study-level background: Italy, Spain and the United States were the sources of the convalescent and acute COVID-19 samples. Sources were T cells, B-cell-depleted T cells, or PBMCs; the material itself was cDNA or gDNA.

CDR1 is SGHTA and CDR2 is FQGNSA in the germline V gene. The CDR3 covers 19 residues. The ends were cut back, 0 bases at V and 4 bases at J, with 22 bases in the middle. Study processing details: For nucleated cells, counts were estimated from reference gene primer amplification. Method: immunoSEQ multiplex PCR; TCRdb's copy keeps in-frame clones and lacks some. V, J and clone size are taken as reported in that table, and D and trimming were inferred from the DNA itself. The data hold 300,000 to 350,000 clones, with about 90% observed a single time. The chain couples TRBV7-2 to TRBJ1-3; D is ambiguous. The receptor comes from a young man with active or convalescent COVID-19. Sequencing was carried out using peripheral blood. The CDR3 nucleotides read TGTGCCAGCAGCTTAGCGCGGGCCCGGGCAGAGAGAGGCGGAAACACCATATATTTT. Translating it yields CASSLARARAERGGNTIYF.